This record covers a single T cell receptor (beta chain). Its antigen is unknown. No base quality information exists; no much larger clone differs at one position. The data originate from a study of cytomegalovirus exposure and HLA in healthy donors (dated 2017 in TCRdb). At the level of the whole study: An earlier analysis of approximately 640 of the donors reported 250 to 300 Gb of sequence data and more than 90 million unique TCR beta sequences from some 180 million T cells. The number of donors typed differed by locus, with 629-630 for A, B, C, DRB1 and DQB1, roughly 550 for DQA1, 600 to 610 for DPA1, and some 440 for DPB1. Roughly 300 gigabases of sequencing data and approximately 85 million unique TCR sequences were included in an early release covering around 600 HLA-typed donors. Alongside the repertoire data, information on donor age, sex, ethnicity and CMV serostatus was compiled. A later genetic analysis took genome-wide SNP genotypes for about 65% of the 666 donors and used that subset as a discovery cohort. The study aimed to test whether signatures of past pathogen exposure could be identified by cataloging public T cell receptors. Because of strong linkage in the cohort, roughly five DR-DQ haplotypes were treated as single units for association and clustering. Among about 400 genotyped donors of the cohort, an average of around 240,000 unique TCR beta nucleotide sequences was sequenced per donor, of which about 19% were non-productive. All discovery cohort repertoires had been generated on a single sequencing platform. Along with the 666-subject first cohort, a separate validation cohort of 120 different subjects was used. In an earlier analysis of a few hundred of the donors, high-throughput TCR beta sequencing was used to judge whether each TCR beta V gene segment behaved as functional or pseudogenic. The genetic ancestry cluster associated with self-reported Caucasian donors included 80% to 90% of the approximately 400 genotyped donors. Rather than drawing on any new phenotypic data, the later analysis identified candidate immune exposures from TCR beta sequences and the way those sequences occurred across donors. To study patterns of TCR occurrence, a later analysis re-analyzed previously published TCR beta repertoires from around 670 donors and added high-resolution HLA genotyping. Using immunosequencing, the study profiled T cell repertoires from around 680 subjects and related those repertoires to cytomegalovirus serostatus. High-throughput TCR immunosequencing, statistical association of individual TCRs with disease status, and machine learning were combined to predict cytomegalovirus infection status. HLA typing included class I and class II loci at four-digit resolution. Overall study results and their limits: In a later analysis, several top co-occurrence clusters were reported to appear linked to parvovirus B19, influenza, CMV and Epstein-Barr virus. A cluster of highly shared sequence variants was judged likely to be a technical artifact of the sequencing pipeline. In a later analysis, HLA-associated TCR beta chains were found to be more clonally expanded and to have lower generation probabilities than equally common non-associated chains. An earlier analysis of approximately 500 of the donors showed that most TCR beta V segments appeared in productive rearrangements either about 87% or about 30% of the time, which broadly matched IMGT annotations. Some IMGT-functional V segments, including TRBV6-2 and TRBV6-3, could not be told apart with the 87-base-pair reads, so those segments were excluded. In vitro tests confirmed that a few of the cytomegalovirus-associated TCR beta chains recognize cytomegalovirus antigens. The earlier analysis of around 600 of the donors excluded 15 to 20 rarely observed V segments, including chromosome 9 orphons, because counts were too low. Specific HLA alleles were associated with over 15,000 TCR beta sequences at a false discovery rate of 0.05 in a later analysis. When HLA alleles, especially DR and DQ, strongly co-occurred, TCR associations were difficult to assign to individual alleles. The presence/absence analyses assumed that sequencing depth was roughly uniform across donors, and that assumption may not be true. In both the original and validation cohorts, the classifier was reported to diagnose cytomegalovirus status with high specificity and sensitivity. Across donors, most TCR sequences were observed very rarely, whereas some public TCRs were present in many individuals. According to a later analysis, most CMV-associated TCR beta chains appeared to be HLA-restricted, and the HLA associations seemed to be driven largely by CMV exposure. The study listed 150 to 200 TCR beta chains as associated with cytomegalovirus. In a later analysis, the rate of TCR association differed among HLA loci, with DRB1 alleles having the most associated TCRs and HLA-C alleles having the fewest. A further reported finding was that TCR beta sequences accurately predicted the HLA-A and HLA-B alleles for most subjects in the first cohort. Because HLA typing was missing for some donors at each locus, association tests included only the typed subset. CMV serostatus was the only immune exposure information available for the cohort. Compared with the roughly 600-donor mean, donors in an Asian-associated ancestry cluster had fewer N-insertions in productive TCRs, according to a later genetic analysis. Only TCR beta chains were sequenced in this cohort, and the absence of alpha or paired-chain data limited detectable features. A later genetic analysis associated a missense DCLRE1C variant with V-gene and J-gene trimming of TCR beta chains, and an independent cohort replicated the association. Linkage disequilibrium might explain the correlated functional status among segregating V segments, but an unknown experimental factor could not be excluded. It was suggested by the authors that the approach could potentially be generalized to other disease states and immunological phenotypes.

The method behind the library was the immunoSEQ multiplex PCR assay. The multiplex PCR relied on a mix of 60 forward primers for TCR Vbeta segments and 13 reverse primers for TCR Jbeta segments. The CDR3 region of rearranged TCR beta genes was amplified from genomic DNA with a multiplex PCR assay. The Illumina HiSeq System was used to sequence the amplified TCR beta libraries as 87-base-pair reads. As for how the authors treated the data: A later analysis counted tens of millions of unique TCR beta chains across the 600 to 850 repertoires, and approximately 11 million of these chains were shared by at least two donors. A nearest-neighbor algorithm error-corrected the raw reads and collapsed the reads into unique sequences, merging closely related sequences to remove PCR and sequencing errors. CDR3 sequences were aligned to IMGT reference sequences to assign V, D and J gene segments. For a sequence to be retained, a match of at least six nucleotides was required to both a V gene segment and a J gene segment. A rearrangement counted as productive if the CDR3 had no stop codons and remained in frame with V and J, and every other rearrangement counted as non-productive. Following IMGT convention, CDR3 was defined as the stretch from the second conserved V-encoded cysteine up to the conserved J-encoded phenylalanine. The earlier analysis of about 500 of the donors excluded sequences that lacked an unambiguous match to a single V gene segment. An earlier analysis of around 600 of the donors classified V segments as functional when productive rearrangements were above 56.7% and as segregating when the standard deviation between donors was above 5%. A statistical classification framework was built to diagnose cytomegalovirus status from the catalog of TCR beta chain sequences. V and J gene assignment, in a later analysis, came from comparing TCR nucleotide sequences with IMGT/GENE-DB human TR gene sequences. A later analysis assigned CDR3 sequences and most-parsimonious VDJ recombination scenarios with the TCRdist pipeline. In a later analysis, every TCR beta chain was defined by the combination of its CDR3 amino acid sequence and its V-gene family, and reads without a unique V-gene family were dropped. As a way to deal with suspected cross-contamination and a sequencing artifact, a later analysis dropped 450 to 600 nucleotide sequences that were highly shared and had low generation probability. In a later analysis, a clonal expansion index was calculated for each public chain from normalized within-repertoire ranks of inferred template counts. Generation probabilities in a later analysis came from a VDJ recombination model fitted to out-of-frame rearrangements, and those results were checked against IGoR. In a later analysis, TCR-TCR, TCR-HLA and TCR-CMV co-occurrence was scored with hypergeometric tests, and a repertoire-size bias correction was applied to TCR pairs. False discovery rates were estimated in a later analysis by permuting HLA or CMV assignments 20 times. In a later analysis, co-occurring TCRs were grouped using DBSCAN, with TCRdist sequence similarity added in when clustering inside HLA-allele-positive subsets. Co-occurrence clustering excluded repertoires with fewer than 30,000 or more than 120,000 public chains, plus five with anomalous nucleotide sharing. The table comes from immuneACCESS by way of TCRdb, which keeps in-frame sequences with V and J called. Part of the clones is missing from these tables; in studies checked, under half for an unresolved V gene and the rest for unknown reasons. V and J calls and clone size are those listed in that table; D and trimming were worked out from the DNA. This sample holds some 40,000 clones; more than 65% were observed only once. The ten largest clones take up 2.5% to 3% of the sample.

In total, fewer than 750 healthy bone marrow donors made up the cohort. At the time of sampling, every cohort member was nominally healthy, though immune exposures that went unrecorded were likely present. The donor was CMV seronegative and belonged to the group of 350 or so seronegative cohort members. Every donor gave a peripheral blood sample, and the peripheral blood mononuclear cells from that sample were used for TCR beta sequencing. Genomic DNA was extracted from the blood cell samples with the Qiagen DNeasy Blood Extraction Kit. Inclusive of the bounding cysteine and phenylalanine, the CDR3 is 18 residues long. The retained sequence is limited to the CDR3, 54 bases, with the frame set at the first base. The germline V gene supplies CDR1 SGHVS and CDR2 FNYEAQ. V loses 5 bases of germline sequence and J loses 0 bases, and the interval between the two ends is 20 bases.

This TCR was sampled from a man aged 50-59 years in good health and CMV-seronegative. Material for sequencing was PBMCs. The chain joins TRBV7-6 to TRBJ2-1; perhaps TRBD1 is the D gene, with 5 bases matching. CDR3 reads: CASSQEISTGISYNEQFF. DNA sequence: TGTGCCAGCAGCCAAGAGATATCTACAGGTATCTCCTACAATGAGCAGTTCTTC.